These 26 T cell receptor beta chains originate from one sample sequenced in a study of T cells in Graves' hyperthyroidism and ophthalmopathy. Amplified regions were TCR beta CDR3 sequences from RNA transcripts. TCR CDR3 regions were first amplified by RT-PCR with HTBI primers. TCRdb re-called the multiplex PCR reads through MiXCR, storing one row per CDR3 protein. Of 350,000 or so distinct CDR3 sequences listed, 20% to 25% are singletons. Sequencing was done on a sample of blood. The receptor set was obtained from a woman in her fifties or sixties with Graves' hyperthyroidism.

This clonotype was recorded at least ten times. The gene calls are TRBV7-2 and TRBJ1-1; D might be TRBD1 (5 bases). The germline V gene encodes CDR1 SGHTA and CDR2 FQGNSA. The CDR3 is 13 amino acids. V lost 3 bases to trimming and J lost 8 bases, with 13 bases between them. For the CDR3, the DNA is TGTGCCAGCAGCTTTGACAGTCGTCCCGAAGCTTTCTTT. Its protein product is CASSFDSRPEAFF.

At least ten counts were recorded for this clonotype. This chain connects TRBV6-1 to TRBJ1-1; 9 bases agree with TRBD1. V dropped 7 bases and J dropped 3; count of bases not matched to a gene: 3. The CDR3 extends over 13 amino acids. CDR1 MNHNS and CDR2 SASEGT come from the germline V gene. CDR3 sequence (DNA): TGTGCCAGCACCGGGACAGGGTACACTGAAGCTTTCTTT. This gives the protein CASTGTGYTEAFF.

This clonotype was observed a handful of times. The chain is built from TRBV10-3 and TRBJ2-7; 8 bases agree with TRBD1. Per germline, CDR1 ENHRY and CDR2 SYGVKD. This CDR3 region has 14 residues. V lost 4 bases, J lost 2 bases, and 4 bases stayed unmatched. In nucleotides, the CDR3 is TGTGCCATCAGTGCAGACAGGGGCCCCTACGAGCAGTACTTC. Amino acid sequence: CAISADRGPYEQYF.

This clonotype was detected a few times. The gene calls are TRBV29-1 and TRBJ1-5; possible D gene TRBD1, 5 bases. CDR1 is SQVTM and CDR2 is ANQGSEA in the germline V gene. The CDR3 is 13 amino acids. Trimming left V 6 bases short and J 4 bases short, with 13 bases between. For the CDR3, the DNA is TGCAGCGTGGGGGGGGGGGGAAATCAGCCCCAGCATTTT. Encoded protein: CSVGGGGNQPQHF.

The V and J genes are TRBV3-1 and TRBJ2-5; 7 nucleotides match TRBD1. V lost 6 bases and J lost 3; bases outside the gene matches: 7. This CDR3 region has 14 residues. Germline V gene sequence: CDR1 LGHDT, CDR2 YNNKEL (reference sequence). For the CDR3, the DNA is TGTGCCAGCAGTGAAGGACAGGACGAAGAGACCCAGTACTTC. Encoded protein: CASSEGQDEETQYF.

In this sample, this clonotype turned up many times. For the CDR3, the DNA is TGTGCCAGCAGTGGACAGGGTTCCGGGGAGCTGTTTTTT. Protein product: CASSGQGSGELFF. The V call is TRBV2, the J call TRBJ2-2, with TRBD1 identical over 7 bases. Per germline, CDR1 SNHLY and CDR2 FYNNEI. The CDR3 loop spans 13 amino acids. J lost 6 bases, V lost 4 bases, and 2 bases had no gene match.

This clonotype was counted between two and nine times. The CDR3: CASSWGVAEQFF. DNA for the CDR3: TGTGCCAGCAGTTGGGGGGTGGCTGAGCAGTTCTTC. V and J are TRBV28 and TRBJ2-1, with D possibly TRBD2 on 6 matching bases. CDR3 length: 12 residues. The V and J ends lost 4 bases and 9 bases respectively, with 10 bases between them. Germline CDR1 and CDR2: MDHEN and SYDVKM.

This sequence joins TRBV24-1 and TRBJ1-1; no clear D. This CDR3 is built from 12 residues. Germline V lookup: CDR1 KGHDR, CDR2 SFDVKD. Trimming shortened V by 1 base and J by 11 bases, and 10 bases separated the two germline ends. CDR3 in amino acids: CATSDFGRQAFF. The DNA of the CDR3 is TGTGCCACCAGTGATTTCGGTCGTCAGGCTTTCTTT.

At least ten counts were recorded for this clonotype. The CDR3 coding sequence is TGCGCCAGCAGCTTGACCTCGGGGTTGGGAGGAGAAGAAAAACTGTTTTTT. Translating it yields CASSLTSGLGGEEKLFF. The chain combines TRBV5-1 with TRBJ1-4; D unclear. Germline V CDR1 and CDR2: SGHRS, YFSETQ. V lost 1 base and J 8 bases, leaving 21 bases between the germline ends. This CDR3 has 17 amino acids.

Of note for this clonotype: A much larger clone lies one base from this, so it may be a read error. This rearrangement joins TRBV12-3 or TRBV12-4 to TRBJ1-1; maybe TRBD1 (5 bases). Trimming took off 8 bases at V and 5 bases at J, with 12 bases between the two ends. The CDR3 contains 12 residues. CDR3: CASGDWGTEAFF. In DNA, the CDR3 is TGTGCCAGCGGTGATTGGGGGACTGAAGCTTTCTTT.

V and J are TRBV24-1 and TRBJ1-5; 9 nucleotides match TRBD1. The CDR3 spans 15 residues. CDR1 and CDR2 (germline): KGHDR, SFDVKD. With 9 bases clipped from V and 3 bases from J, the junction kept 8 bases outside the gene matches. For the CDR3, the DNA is TGTGCCACCTCCACCGGGACAGGGATCAATCAGCCCCAGCATTTT. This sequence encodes CATSTGTGINQPQHF.

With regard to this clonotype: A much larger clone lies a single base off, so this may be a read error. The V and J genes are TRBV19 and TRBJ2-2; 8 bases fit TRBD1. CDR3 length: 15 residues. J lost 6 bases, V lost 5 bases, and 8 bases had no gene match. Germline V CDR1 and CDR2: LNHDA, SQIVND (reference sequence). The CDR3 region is CASSPLARGPGELFF. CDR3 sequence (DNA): TGTGCCAGTAGTCCACTGGCCAGGGGGCCCGGGGAGCTGTTTTTT.

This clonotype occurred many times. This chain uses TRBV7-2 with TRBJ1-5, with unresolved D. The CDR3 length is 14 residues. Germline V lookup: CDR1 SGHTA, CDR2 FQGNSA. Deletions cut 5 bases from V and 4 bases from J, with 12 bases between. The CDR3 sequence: CASSPSGSNQPQHF. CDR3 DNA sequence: TGTGCCAGCAGCCCCAGCGGGTCAAATCAGCCCCAGCATTTT. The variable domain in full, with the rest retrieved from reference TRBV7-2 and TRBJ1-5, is GAGVSQSPSNKVTEKGKDVELRCDPISGHTALYWYRQSLGQGLEFLIYFQGNSAPDKSGLPSDRFSAERTGGSVSTLTIQRTQQEDSAVYLCASSPSGSNQPQHFGDGTRLSIL.

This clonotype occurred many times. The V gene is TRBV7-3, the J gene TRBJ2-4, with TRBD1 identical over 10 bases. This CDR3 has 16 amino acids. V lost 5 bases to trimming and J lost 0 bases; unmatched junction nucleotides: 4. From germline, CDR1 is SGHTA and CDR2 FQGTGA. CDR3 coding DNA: TGTGCCAGCAGCAAGACAGGGGGCCTAGCCAAAAACATTCAGTACTTC. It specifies CASSKTGGLAKNIQYF.

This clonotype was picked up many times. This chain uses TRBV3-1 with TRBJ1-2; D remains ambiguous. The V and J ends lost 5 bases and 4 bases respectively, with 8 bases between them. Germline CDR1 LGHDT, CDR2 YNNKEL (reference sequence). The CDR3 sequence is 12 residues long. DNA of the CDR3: TGTGCCAGCAGCTTAATGACCTATGGCTACACCTTC. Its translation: CASSLMTYGYTF.

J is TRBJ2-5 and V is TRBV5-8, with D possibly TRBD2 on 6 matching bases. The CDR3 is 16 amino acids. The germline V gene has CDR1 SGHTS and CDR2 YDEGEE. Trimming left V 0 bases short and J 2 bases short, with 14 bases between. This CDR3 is CASSLGRGSIQETQYF. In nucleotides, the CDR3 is TGTGCCAGCAGCTTGGGCCGGGGGTCTATTCAAGAGACCCAGTACTTC.

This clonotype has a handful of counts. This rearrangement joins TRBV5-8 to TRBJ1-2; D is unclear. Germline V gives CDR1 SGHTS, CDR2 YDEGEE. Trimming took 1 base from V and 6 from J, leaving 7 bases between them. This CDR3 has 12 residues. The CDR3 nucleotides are TGTGCCAGCAGCTTGACACCTAATGGCTACACCTTC. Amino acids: CASSLTPNGYTF.

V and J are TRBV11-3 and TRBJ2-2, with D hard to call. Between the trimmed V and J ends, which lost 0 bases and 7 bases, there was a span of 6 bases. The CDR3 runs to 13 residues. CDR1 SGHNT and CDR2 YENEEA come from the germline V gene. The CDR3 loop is CASSLDWVGELFF. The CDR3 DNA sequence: TGTGCCAGCAGCTTAGATTGGGTCGGGGAGCTGTTTTTT. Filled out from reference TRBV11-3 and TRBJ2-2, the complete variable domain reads EAGVVQSPRYKIIEKKQPVAFWCNPISGHNTLYWYLQNLGQGPELLIRYENEEAVDDSQLPKDRFSAERLKGVDSTLKIQPAELGDSAVYLCASSLDWVGELFFGEGSRLTVL.

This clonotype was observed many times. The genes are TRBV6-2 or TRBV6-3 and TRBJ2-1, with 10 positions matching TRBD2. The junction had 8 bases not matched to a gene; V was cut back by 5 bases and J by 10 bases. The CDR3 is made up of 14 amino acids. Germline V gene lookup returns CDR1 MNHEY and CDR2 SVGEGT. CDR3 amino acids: CASSPLPSGGEQFF. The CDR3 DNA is TGTGCCAGCAGTCCCCTGCCTAGCGGGGGAGAGCAGTTCTTC.

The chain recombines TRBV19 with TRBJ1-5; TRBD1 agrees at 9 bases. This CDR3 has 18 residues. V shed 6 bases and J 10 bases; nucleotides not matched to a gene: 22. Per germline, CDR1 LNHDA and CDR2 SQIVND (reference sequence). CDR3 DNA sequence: TGTGCCAGTAGCACAAAGCAAAGGACAGGGGCCAACCGTCTTCCCCAGCATTTT. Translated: CASSTKQRTGANRLPQHF.

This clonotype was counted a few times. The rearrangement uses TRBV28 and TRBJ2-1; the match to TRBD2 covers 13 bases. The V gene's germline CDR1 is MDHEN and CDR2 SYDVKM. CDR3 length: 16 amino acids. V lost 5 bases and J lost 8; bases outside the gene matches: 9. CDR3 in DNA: TGTGCCAGCAGTCCGTGGATGGGACTAGCGGGACATGAGCAGTTCTTC. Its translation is CASSPWMGLAGHEQFF.

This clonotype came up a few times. CDR3 in amino acids: CASSGGHRNQPQHF. The DNA for the CDR3 is TGTGCCAGCAGTGGGGGACACAGGAATCAGCCCCAGCATTTT. This chain connects TRBV9 to TRBJ1-5; maybe TRBD1 (6 bases). CDR3 length: 14 amino acids. The V end was cut by 5 bases, the J end by 4 bases, with 13 bases between. Germline lookup yields CDR1 SGDLS and CDR2 YYNGEE.

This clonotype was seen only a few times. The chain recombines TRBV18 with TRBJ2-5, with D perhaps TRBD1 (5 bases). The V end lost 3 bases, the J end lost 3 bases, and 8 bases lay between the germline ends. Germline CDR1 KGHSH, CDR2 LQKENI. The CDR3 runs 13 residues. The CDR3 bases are TGTGCCAGCTCACCGTTCAGGGAAGAGACCCAGTACTTC. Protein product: CASSPFREETQYF.

In DNA, the CDR3 is TGTGCCAGCAGCGTAGGGGGCAGGGACTCTCAAGAGACCCAGTACTTC. It translates to CASSVGGRDSQETQYF. The chain employs TRBV9 and TRBJ2-5; possibly TRBD2 for D (6 bases). Germline V gene lookup returns CDR1 SGDLS and CDR2 YYNGEE. This CDR3 has 16 amino acids. V was cut by 0 bases and J by 2 bases, with 14 bases left in between.

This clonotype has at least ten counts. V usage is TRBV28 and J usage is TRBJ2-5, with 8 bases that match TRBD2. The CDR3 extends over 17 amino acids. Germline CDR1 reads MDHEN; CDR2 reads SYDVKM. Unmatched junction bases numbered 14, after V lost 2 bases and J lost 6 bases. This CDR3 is CASSLEGNSGAMKTQYF. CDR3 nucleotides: TGTGCCAGCAGTTTAGAGGGGAATAGCGGGGCCATGAAGACCCAGTACTTC.

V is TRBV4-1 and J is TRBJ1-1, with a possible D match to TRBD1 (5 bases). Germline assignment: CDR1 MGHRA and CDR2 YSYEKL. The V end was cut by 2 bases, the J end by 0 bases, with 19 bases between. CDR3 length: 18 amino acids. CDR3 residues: CASSQFIGGNIMNTEAFF. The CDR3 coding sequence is TGCGCCAGCAGCCAATTCATCGGGGGTAATATCATGAACACTGAAGCTTTCTTT.